This section outlines one T cell receptor beta chain sequence together with its context. This sample is drawn from a study of blood T cells in healthy people across ages. A second about 7 to 11 cycle PCR used barcoded and J-beta primers. TCRdb processed the 5' RACE reads anew with MiXCR; each CDR3 protein has one entry. The data show some 860,000 distinct CDR3 sequences, with approximately 53% seen just once and roughly 24% held by the top ten. The CDR3 runs 14 residues. V was cut by 2 bases and J by 6 bases, with 11 bases left in between. CDR1 SGHTA and CDR2 FQGTGA come from the germline V gene. This TCR was recovered from a man aged 35-49 years in good health. Sequencing used blood. The chain links TRBV7-3 to TRBJ2-1; D unclear. The CDR3 sequence is CASSLGVIGNEQFF. The CDR3 DNA reads as TGTGCCAGCAGCTTAGGGGTGATCGGCAATGAGCAGTTCTTC. The variable domain in full, with the rest retrieved from reference TRBV7-3 and TRBJ2-1, is GAGVSQTPSNKVTEKGKYVELRCDPISGHTALYWYRQSLGQGPEFLIYFQGTGAADDSGLPNDRFFAVRPEGSVSTLKIQRTERGDSAVYLCASSLGVIGNEQFFGPGTRLTVL.